This T cell receptor beta chain was captured in a study of cytomegalovirus exposure and HLA in healthy donors. Overall study findings and caveats: CMV antigen specificity was confirmed in vitro for three CMV-associated chains. A subsequent analysis found that TCR clusters from the first cohort also tended to co-occur in the approximately 110 validation repertoires, with about 94% of cluster scores above 0.

Details on this clone: The antigen remains undetermined.

Trimming took 2 bases from V and 2 from J; bases not matched to a gene: 2. Germline-derived CDR1 and CDR2 are MNHEY and SVGAGI. This CDR3 is 14 amino acids long. Here immunoSEQ multiplex PCR was the method, and the copy in TCRdb shows in-frame clones only, minus some. The repertoire has about 110,000 clones, more than 75% of them found once; the top ten carry over 1.1%. The receptor's source is a woman in her 30s in good health and CMV-seropositive. The chain carries TRBV6-5 and TRBJ2-7; 8 positions match TRBD1. The sequenced material came from PBMCs. The CDR3 DNA sequence: TGTGCCAGCAGTTACGGGGACAGGACCTACGAGCAGTACTTC. Translating gives CASSYGDRTYEQYF.